This entry describes one T cell receptor (beta chain). The RNA input was about 0.5 to 1 ug, and it was reverse transcribed with random hexamers. TCRdb called the immunoSEQ multiplex PCR reads again in MiXCR, with one record for every CDR3 protein. The sample has 150,000 to 160,000 distinct CDR3 sequences; around 95% are singletons. The CDR3 totals 15 residues. The trim removed 7 bases at V and 4 bases at J, leaving 9 bases unmatched. Germline V gene sequence: CDR1 SNHLY, CDR2 FYNNEI. These data originate in a study of CD8 T cells in Susac syndrome. This clonotype originated in a human donor with multiple sclerosis. The chain joins TRBV2 to TRBJ2-2; the match to TRBD1 covers 7 bases. The specimen sequenced was CD8+ T cells from PBMCs. The CDR3 sequence is CASTPGTVGTGELFF. DNA of the CDR3: TGTGCCAGCACTCCGGGGACAGTAGGCACCGGGGAGCTGTTTTTT.